These 16 T cell receptor beta chains originate from one sample sequenced in a study of molecular identifiers for immune sequencing clone quantification. TCRdb recomputed calls from the PCR reads with MiXCR, one row per CDR3 protein. In the table there are more than 550,000 distinct CDR3 sequences, around 25% of which are singletons. Specimen: naive CD8+ T cells from blood, with Jurkat cell RNA spiked in. Subset noted: FACS-sorted CD8+CD4-CCR7+CD45RA+ naive T cells. The receptors stem from a human donor in good health. Some libraries in this study had Jurkat cell RNA spiked in.

This clonotype was seen ten or more times. The rearrangement joins TRBV5-1 to TRBJ2-7; D assignment may be TRBD1 or TRBD2 (6 bases each). Trimming took off 4 bases at V and 1 base at J, with 15 bases between the two ends. CDR1 and CDR2 (germline): SGHRS, YFSETQ. This CDR3 is built from 15 residues. CDR3: CASSPATGASYEQYF. The CDR3, as DNA: TGCGCCAGCAGCCCTGCTACGGGGGCGTCCTACGAGCAGTACTTC.

In this sample, this clonotype turned up a few times. The chain employs TRBV16 and TRBJ2-2, with 11 bases that match TRBD2. The CDR3 is made up of 19 amino acids. Germline values: CDR1 KGHSY, CDR2 FQNENV. V lost 1 base to trimming and J lost 4 bases; unmatched junction nucleotides: 11. As DNA, the CDR3 is TGTGCCAGCAGCCAATTGCTAGCGGGAGGTTCCCTTGGCACCGGGGAGCTGTTTTTT. Amino acid sequence: CASSQLLAGGSLGTGELFF. Full variable domain (remainder filled in from reference TRBV16 and TRBJ2-2): GEEVAQTPKHLVRGEGQKAKLYCAPIKGHSYVFWYQQVLKNEFKFLISFQNENVFDETGMPKERFSAKCLPNSPCSLEIQATKLEDSAVYFCASSQLLAGGSLGTGELFFGEGSRLTVL.

This clonotype has only a few counts. A read error may produce the germline difference seen at one junction end. The rearrangement links TRBV9 to TRBJ2-3; D is unclear. The germline V gene encodes CDR1 SGDLS and CDR2 YYNGEE. There are 16 residues in the CDR3. CDR3 nucleotide sequence: TGTGCCAGCATCGTAGATGGGCTAGTCGGGACAGATACGCAGTATTTT. As protein: CASIVDGLVGTDTQYF.

This clonotype has ten or more counts. The chain recombines TRBV24-1 with TRBJ1-5, with D unclear. Germline loops: CDR1 KGHDR, CDR2 SFDVKD. With 5 bases removed from V and 5 bases from J, the gap between germline ends came to 12 bases. The CDR3 length is 14 residues. The CDR3 sequence is CATSGVGPDQPQHF. The CDR3 nucleotides are TGTGCCACCAGTGGTGTCGGTCCCGATCAGCCCCAGCATTTT.

Concerning this clonotype: A much larger clone differs from this one at a single base, so this may be a read error. The V call is TRBV27, the J call TRBJ2-7; D gene uncertain. CDR3 length: 15 amino acids. Germline V CDR1 and CDR2: MNHEY, SMNVEV (reference sequence). The V end lost 6 bases, the J end lost 0 bases, and 15 bases lay between the germline ends. CDR3 DNA: TGTGCCAGCAGCCCCGGAGCCTACAGCTCCTACGAGCAGTACTTC. It specifies CASSPGAYSSYEQYF.

CDR3: CASSFSGSGIALNEQFF. Here the CDR3 DNA reads TGTGCCAGCAGCTTTAGTGGAAGCGGTATAGCCCTCAATGAGCAGTTCTTC. The chain has TRBV7-9 and TRBJ2-1, with D perhaps TRBD2 (5 bases). From germline, CDR1 is SEHNR and CDR2 FQNEAQ (reference sequence). This CDR3 comprises 17 residues. The V and J ends lost 3 bases and 6 bases respectively, with 21 bases between them.

The chain joins TRBV7-9 to TRBJ1-2, with TRBD1 matching 8 bases. Germline CDR1 reads SEHNR; CDR2 reads FQNEAQ (reference sequence). The CDR3 covers 15 residues. J was trimmed by 5 bases and V by 5 bases; bases with no gene match: 10. CDR3 nucleotide sequence: TGTGCCAGCAGCCCTACAGGACAGGGTCGATATGGCTACACCTTC. It encodes CASSPTGQGRYGYTF.

The chain recombines TRBV9 with TRBJ2-7; D is perhaps TRBD1 (6 bases). Germline-derived CDR1 and CDR2 are SGDLS and YYNGEE. The V end lost 3 bases, the J end lost 0 bases, and 10 bases lay between the germline ends. The CDR3 is 14 residues long. The CDR3, as DNA: TGTGCCAGCAGCGAGAGGACAGACTCCTACGAGCAGTACTTC. It encodes CASSERTDSYEQYF.

The chain couples TRBV5-6 to TRBJ1-1; 8 nucleotides line up with TRBD1. Germline CDR1 reads SGHDT; CDR2 reads YYEEEE. The CDR3 is made up of 15 amino acids. V was clipped by 4 bases and J by 5 bases; unmatched bases: 10. This CDR3 is CASSPPVQGATEAFF. DNA of the CDR3: TGTGCCAGCAGCCCACCCGTGCAGGGGGCAACTGAAGCTTTCTTT.

The CDR3 region is CASSLVRDRDNSPLHF. CDR3 sequence (DNA): TGTGCCAGCAGCTTAGTCCGTGACAGGGATAATTCACCCCTCCACTTT. The chain joins TRBV7-6 to TRBJ1-6; 7 nucleotides align to TRBD1. Looked up from germline, CDR1 is SGHVS and CDR2 is FNYEAQ. The CDR3 length is 16 residues. V trimming: 1 base; J trimming: 5 bases; junction bases outside the gene matches: 5.

As regards this clonotype: A read error may produce the germline difference seen at one junction end. This chain connects TRBV28 to TRBJ1-2; 8 bases fit TRBD1. Germline V gene lookup returns CDR1 MDHEN and CDR2 SYDVKM. CDR3 length equals 15 residues. The CDR3 sequence: CAGSLAPTGGQGYTF. The CDR3 nucleotides are TGTGCCGGCAGTTTGGCCCCTACAGGGGGTCAAGGCTACACCTTC.

In its sample, this clonotype was seen many times. The chain employs TRBV19 and TRBJ2-5; D possibly corresponds to TRBD1 (5 bases). The V end lost 5 bases, the J end lost 2 bases, and 9 bases lay between the germline ends. The CDR3 consists of 13 residues. Germline V CDR1 and CDR2: LNHDA, SQIVND (reference sequence). This CDR3 is CASSGHDQETQYF. DNA of the CDR3: TGTGCCAGTAGTGGACACGATCAAGAGACCCAGTACTTC.

This chain connects TRBV21-1 to TRBJ2-2; the table's D call, TRBD1, was not checked against the DNA. TRBV21-1 is a listed pseudogene. The CDR3 totals 15 residues. CDR3 DNA sequence: TGTGCCAGCAGTCAAACAGGGGGCTGGACCGGGGAGCTGTTTTTT. Translated: CASSQTGGWTGELFF.

V is TRBV6-2 or TRBV6-3 and J is TRBJ2-4, with 10 positions matching TRBD1. The germline CDR1 and CDR2 sequences are MNHEY and SVGEGT. The V gene end was trimmed by 6 bases and the J gene end by 8 bases; junction bases not matched to a gene: 10. This CDR3 is 15 amino acids long. CDR3 in DNA: TGTGCCAGCAGGGAACTCGGGACAGGGGTAGACATTCAGTACTTC. Translation gives CASRELGTGVDIQYF.

The chain couples TRBV7-9 to TRBJ2-7, with D unclear. The CDR3 runs 13 residues. The ends were cut back, 9 bases at V and 6 bases at J, with 18 bases in the middle. Germline assignment: CDR1 SEHNR and CDR2 FQNEAQ (reference sequence). The CDR3 loop reads CARNSPGVLEQYF. The CDR3 region has the DNA TGTGCCAGAAACAGTCCGGGTGTCCTCGAGCAGTACTTC.

The chain employs TRBV9 and TRBJ1-5; 11 bases match TRBD1. The CDR3 spans 15 residues. Germline V lookup: CDR1 SGDLS, CDR2 YYNGEE. V was clipped by 4 bases and J by 5 bases; unmatched bases: 5. The CDR3 DNA follows: TGTGCCAGCAGCCCCGGACAGGGGGCGTATCAGCCCCAGCATTTT. Amino acids: CASSPGQGAYQPQHF.